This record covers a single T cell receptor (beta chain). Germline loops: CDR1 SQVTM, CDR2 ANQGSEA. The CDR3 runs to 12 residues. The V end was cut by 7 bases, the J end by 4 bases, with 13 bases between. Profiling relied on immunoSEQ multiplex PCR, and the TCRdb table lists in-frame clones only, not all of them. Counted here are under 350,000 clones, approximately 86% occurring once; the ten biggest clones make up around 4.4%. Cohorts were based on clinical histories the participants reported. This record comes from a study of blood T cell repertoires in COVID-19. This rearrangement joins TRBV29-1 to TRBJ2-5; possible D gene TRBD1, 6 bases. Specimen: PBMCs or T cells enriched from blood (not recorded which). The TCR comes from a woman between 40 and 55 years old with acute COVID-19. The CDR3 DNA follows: TGCAGCGGTTTTGGGGGCGCAGAGACCCAGTACTTC. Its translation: CSGFGGAETQYF.